This T cell receptor beta chain derives from a study of T cell changes during pregnancy in multiple sclerosis. The table came from immunoSEQ multiplex PCR; TCRdb's copy has only in-frame clones and leaves some out. The sample records 70,000 to 95,000 clones, about 88% being singletons. Only one count was recorded for this clone. V was cut by 5 bases and J by 4 bases, with 16 bases left in between. The CDR3 is made up of 15 amino acids. The germline gives CDR1 SGHTA, CDR2 FQGTGA. The sequence derives from a female donor with multiple sclerosis, enrolled in a pregnancy study. Material: peripheral blood, obtained before pregnancy. The chain combines TRBV7-3 with TRBJ2-3; D might be TRBD2 (5 bases). DNA for the CDR3: TGTGCCAGCAGCCCCTATAATCGGGGTTCAGATACGCAGTATTTT. This sequence encodes CASSPYNRGSDTQYF.